These 32 T cell receptor beta chains share one sample of origin, sequenced in a study of graft-versus-host responses after intestinal transplantation. These receptors' targets are unknown. The method was immunoSEQ multiplex PCR; TCRdb's version includes in-frame clones alone and lacks a portion of them. The data hold some 83,000 clones, with 91% observed a single time. Material: unstimulated CD4+ T cells sorted from spleen or lymph node cells, obtained before intestinal transplant. The source of these receptors is a human donor who received an intestinal transplant.

As regards this clone: The sample has other DNA sequences that encode this CDR3 too. The chain couples TRBV14 to TRBJ2-7, with D perhaps matching TRBD2 (5 bases). The CDR3 consists of 15 residues. Deletions cut 3 bases from V and 7 bases from J, with 19 bases between. From germline, CDR1 is SGHDN and CDR2 FVKESK. Here the CDR3 DNA reads TGTGCCAGCAGCCAGGGGAGTCCCCCTTACGATGAGCAGTACTTC. Its translation: CASSQGSPPYDEQYF.

This clone was recorded once. The chain recombines TRBV5-8 with TRBJ2-7; 9 bases map to TRBD2. Germline CDR1 is SGHTS and CDR2 is YDEGEE. The CDR3 consists of 15 residues. V shed 4 bases and J 1 base; nucleotides not matched to a gene: 6. CDR3 region: CASSHSGGLSYEQYF. The CDR3 DNA sequence: TGTGCCAGCAGCCACAGCGGGGGGCTTTCCTACGAGCAGTACTTC.

V is TRBV25-1 and J is TRBJ2-7, with D possibly being TRBD1 (6 bases). This CDR3 is 12 amino acids long. CDR1 is MGHDK, CDR2 SYGVNS, per germline. With 10 bases removed from V and 2 bases from J, the gap between germline ends came to 12 bases. CDR3 in amino acids: CATRQEAYEQYF. CDR3 DNA: TGTGCCACCCGACAGGAGGCCTACGAGCAGTACTTC.

The CDR3 spells CAWSVATAGNTIYF. The CDR3, as DNA: TGTGCCTGGAGTGTGGCGACAGCTGGAAACACCATATATTTT. The rearrangement uses TRBV30 and TRBJ1-3; D is perhaps TRBD1 (5 bases). CDR1 and CDR2 from the germline V gene are GTSNPN and SVGIG (reference sequence). With 0 bases removed from V and 2 bases from J, the gap between germline ends came to 8 bases. CDR3 size: 14 residues.

The rearrangement links TRBV5-6 to TRBJ2-6, with a possible D match to TRBD2 (5 bases). Germline assignment: CDR1 SGHDT and CDR2 YYEEEE. Trimming pared 4 bases from V and 4 bases from J, leaving 15 bases between. CDR3 length: 16 amino acids. The CDR3 DNA follows: TGTGCCAGCAGCCCGAGGGCGCTAACCGGGGCCAACGTCCTGACTTTC. This translates into CASSPRALTGANVLTF.

The rearrangement joins TRBV30 to TRBJ2-2, with 7 bases aligning to TRBD2. Per the germline V gene, CDR1 is GTSNPN and CDR2 is SVGIG (reference sequence). J gave up 1 base and V 0 bases, and 5 bases lay outside the gene matches. This CDR3 spans 16 amino acids. The CDR3 bases are TGTGCCTGGAGTGTACAGACTAGCATGAACACCGGGGAGCTGTTTTTT. Protein: CAWSVQTSMNTGELFF.

CDR3 sequence (DNA): TGTGCCAGCAGCTTATGGCGGGGGGGCCAAGCCGAGACCCAGTACTTC. Encoded protein: CASSLWRGGQAETQYF. The rearrangement joins TRBV7-2 to TRBJ2-5; TRBD2 matches at 9 bases. CDR3 size: 16 residues. The germline gives CDR1 SGHTA, CDR2 FQGNSA. Germline trimming cut 2 bases from V and 5 bases from J; bases unmatched to any gene: 9.

The chain has TRBV15 and TRBJ2-7; D remains unclear. The germline V gene encodes CDR1 LNHNV and CDR2 YYDKDF (reference sequence). Trimming pared 0 bases from V and 2 bases from J, leaving 8 bases between. This CDR3 region has 14 residues. In nucleotides, the CDR3 is TGTGCCACCAGCAGAGATCCAGGTCCCTACGAGCAGTACTTC. Its protein product is CATSRDPGPYEQYF. Full variable domain (outside the CDR3, taken from reference TRBV15 and TRBJ2-7): DAMVIQNPRYQVTQFGKPVTLSCSQTLNHNVMYWYQQKSSQAPKLLFHYYDKDFNNEADTPDNFQSRRPNTSFCFLDIRSPGLGDTAMYLCATSRDPGPYEQYFGPGTRLTVT.

The chain links TRBV29-1 to TRBJ2-7; 7 nucleotides line up with TRBD2. Germline-derived CDR1 and CDR2 are SQVTM and ANQGSEA. The CDR3 is 11 residues long. J was trimmed by 3 bases and V by 6 bases; bases with no gene match: 2. The CDR3 DNA sequence: TGCAGCGTATCTAGCGGCTACGAGCAGTACTTC. It is translated as CSVSSGYEQYF.

This clone was recorded only once. The rearrangement joins TRBV7-2 to TRBJ2-2, with a weak D call TRBD2 (6 bases). CDR1 and CDR2 from the germline V gene are SGHTA and FQGNSA. The CDR3 sequence is 16 residues long. Trimming left V 5 bases short and J 2 bases short, with 15 bases between. The CDR3 DNA sequence: TGTGCCAGCAGCGTTGGACTACTCAAAAACACCGGGGAGCTGTTTTTT. It translates to CASSVGLLKNTGELFF.

The CDR3, as DNA: TGCGCCAGCAGCTTTTGGACTAGCGGGGGTGCAGATACGCAGTATTTT. It yields the protein CASSFWTSGGADTQYF. The rearrangement links TRBV5-1 to TRBJ2-3; 13 nucleotides match TRBD2. In germline, CDR1 is SGHRS, CDR2 YFSETQ. The CDR3 loop spans 16 amino acids. V shed 2 bases, J shed 4 bases, and the junction held 4 bases outside the gene matches.

This clone has a single count. The rearrangement links TRBV30 to TRBJ2-2; the D gene is possibly TRBD1 (5 bases). V lost 1 base, J lost 6 bases, and 6 bases lay in between. Germline V gene lookup returns CDR1 GTSNPN and CDR2 SVGIG (reference sequence). The CDR3 loop spans 12 amino acids. The DNA of the CDR3 is TGTGCCTGGAGTGGGGGCGCCGGGGAGCTGTTTTTT. Residues: CAWSGGAGELFF. The complete variable domain, with remaining parts taken from reference TRBV30 and TRBJ2-2, reads SQTIHQWPATLVQPVGSPLSLECTVEGTSNPNLYWYRQAAGRGLQLLFYSVGIGQISSEVPQNLSASRPQDRQFILSSKKLLLSDSGFYLCAWSGGAGELFFGEGSRLTVL.

The rearrangement joins TRBV19 to TRBJ2-7; 9 bases agree with TRBD1. CDR1 LNHDA and CDR2 SQIVND come from the germline V gene (reference sequence). The CDR3 length is 14 residues. The V gene end was trimmed by 5 bases and the J gene end by 6 bases; junction bases not matched to a gene: 8. As DNA, the CDR3 is TGTGCCAGTAGTTACAGGGGGCGGACTGGCGAGCAGTACTTC. It codes for CASSYRGRTGEQYF. Looking up the rest from reference TRBV19 and TRBJ2-7 gives the full variable domain: DGGITQSPKYLFRKEGQNVTLSCEQNLNHDAMYWYRQDPGQGLRLIYYSQIVNDFQKGDIAEGYSVSREKKESFPLTVTSAQKNPTAFYLCASSYRGRTGEQYFGPGTRLTVT.

V gene TRBV19 combines with J gene TRBJ1-1, with a possible D match to TRBD1 (6 bases). Per the germline V gene, CDR1 is LNHDA and CDR2 is SQIVND (reference sequence). Trimming removed 4 bases from V and 5 bases from J, with 11 bases in between. CDR3 size: 13 residues. CDR3 sequence: CASSTNRVTEAFF. In DNA, the CDR3 is TGTGCCAGTAGTACCAACAGGGTAACTGAAGCTTTCTTT.

The chain employs TRBV2 and TRBJ2-1; 12 bases map to TRBD2. From germline, CDR1 is SNHLY and CDR2 FYNNEI. The CDR3 totals 15 residues. The trim removed 4 bases at V and 9 bases at J, leaving 7 bases unmatched. The CDR3 sequence is CASSGTSGDLSEQFF. For the CDR3, the DNA is TGTGCCAGCAGTGGGACTAGCGGGGATTTGAGTGAGCAGTTCTTC.

V gene TRBV10-3 combines with J gene TRBJ1-2; D remains ambiguous. The CDR3 is made up of 14 amino acids. V lost 0 bases and J lost 8, with 13 bases in between. Germline values: CDR1 ENHRY, CDR2 SYGVKD. CDR3 region: CAISESGGPGGYTF. The CDR3 DNA is TGTGCCATCAGTGAGTCCGGAGGGCCGGGCGGCTACACCTTC.

The chain couples TRBV11-3 to TRBJ2-1, with TRBD1 matching over 7 bases. The CDR3 runs 14 residues. Per germline, CDR1 SGHNT and CDR2 YENEEA. J gave up 7 bases and V 4 bases, and 7 bases lay outside the gene matches. CDR3 coding DNA: TGTGCCAGCAGCTCTGGGACAGATACAAATGAGCAGTTCTTC. Encoded protein: CASSSGTDTNEQFF. Supplemented by reference TRBV11-3 and TRBJ2-1, the full variable domain reads EAGVVQSPRYKIIEKKQPVAFWCNPISGHNTLYWYLQNLGQGPELLIRYENEEAVDDSQLPKDRFSAERLKGVDSTLKIQPAELGDSAVYLCASSSGTDTNEQFFGPGTRLTVL.

The V call is TRBV7-8, the J call TRBJ1-2; possibly TRBD1 for D (6 bases). The CDR3 length is 16 residues. V was cut by 4 bases and J by 2 bases, with 17 bases left in between. Per germline, CDR1 SGHVS and CDR2 FQNEAQ. The DNA for the CDR3 is TGTGCCAGCAGCTCCCTGGGGGCAGGGTCAAACTATGGCTACACCTTC. It codes for CASSSLGAGSNYGYTF. Combining the CDR3 with reference TRBV7-8 and TRBJ1-2 gives the whole variable domain GAGVSQSPRYKVAKRGQDVALRCDPISGHVSLFWYQQALGQGPEFLTYFQNEAQLDKSGLPSDRFFAERPEGSVSTLKIQRTQQEDSAVYLCASSSLGAGSNYGYTFGSGTRLTVV.

This chain connects TRBV11-2 to TRBJ2-3; D possibly corresponds to TRBD2 (6 bases). Germline-derived CDR1 and CDR2 are SGHAT and FQNNGV. V lost 5 bases, J lost 6 bases, and 24 bases lay in between. The CDR3 is 17 amino acids. The CDR3 loop is CASSAAPGRLRGDTQYF. For the CDR3, the DNA is TGTGCCAGCAGCGCTGCTCCAGGTCGTTTACGGGGGGATACGCAGTATTTT.

This clone has only one observation. This rearrangement joins TRBV29-1 to TRBJ2-1; 9 nucleotides match TRBD2. The V and J ends lost 5 bases and 3 bases, in that order; junction bases with no gene match: 2. Per the germline V gene, CDR1 is SQVTM and CDR2 is ANQGSEA. The CDR3 extends over 13 amino acids. CDR3 bases: TGCAGCGTTAGCGGGGGGAACTACAATGAGCAGTTCTTC. It translates to CSVSGGNYNEQFF.

The chain uses TRBV14 and TRBJ2-3, with 11 bases lining up with TRBD1. Per germline, CDR1 SGHDN and CDR2 FVKESK. This CDR3 contains 17 residues. With V trimmed by 4 bases and J by 5 bases, 11 bases remained unmatched. The CDR3 coding sequence is TGTGCCAGCAGCCGACCCCGCCCGGGGACAGGGGGAGATACGCAGTATTTT. This translates into CASSRPRPGTGGDTQYF.

This clone came up once. The CDR3 DNA follows: TGCGCCAGCAGCTTGTTTACAGGGCGGGCAGATACGCAGTATTTT. It is translated as CASSLFTGRADTQYF. The chain joins TRBV5-1 to TRBJ2-3, with D possibly TRBD1 on 6 matching bases. The V end lost 1 base, the J end lost 4 bases, and 13 bases lay between the germline ends. The CDR3 covers 15 residues. The germline V gene has CDR1 SGHRS and CDR2 YFSETQ.

This chain uses TRBV7-2 with TRBJ1-5; TRBD1 might be the D (6 bases). Trimming left V 5 bases short and J 4 bases short, with 15 bases between. Germline CDR1 SGHTA, CDR2 FQGNSA. The CDR3 length is 15 residues. CDR3 region: CASSPAIDRNQPQHF. The CDR3 bases are TGTGCCAGCAGCCCCGCTATTGACAGGAATCAGCCCCAGCATTTT.

This chain connects TRBV7-8 to TRBJ2-3; TRBD2 matches 8 bases. The CDR3 totals 18 residues. Germline CDR1 and CDR2: SGHVS and FQNEAQ. Trimming removed 0 bases from V and 2 bases from J; junction bases left unmatched: 10. The CDR3 here is CASSLALFRGGYTDTQYF. The DNA of the CDR3 is TGTGCCAGCAGCTTAGCTCTCTTCCGGGGGGGATACACAGATACGCAGTATTTT.

This chain links TRBV5-1 with TRBJ2-1, with 13 positions matching TRBD2. Unmatched junction bases numbered 7, after V lost 3 bases and J lost 7 bases. CDR3 length: 16 amino acids. Germline values: CDR1 SGHRS, CDR2 YFSETQ. The CDR3, as DNA: TGCGCCAGCAGCTCCACTAGCGGGGGGGCCGGGAATGAGCAGTTCTTC. Translated: CASSSTSGGAGNEQFF.

V gene TRBV27 combines with J gene TRBJ2-3; TRBD1 might be the D (5 bases). Germline CDR1 and CDR2: MNHEY and SMNVEV (reference sequence). V lost 5 bases to trimming and J lost 1 base, with 7 bases between them. This CDR3 region has 13 residues. CDR3 loop: CASSAGRTDTQYF. For the CDR3, the DNA is TGTGCCAGCAGTGCAGGGCGCACAGATACGCAGTATTTT.

The CDR3 is CAWRARLGQRRQPQHF. CDR3 DNA sequence: TGTGCCTGGAGGGCCCGTTTGGGACAGAGAAGGCAGCCCCAGCATTTT. The chain employs TRBV30 and TRBJ1-5; 7 nucleotides align to TRBD1. From germline, CDR1 is GTSNPN and CDR2 SVGIG (reference sequence). V lost 3 bases and J lost 7; bases outside the gene matches: 15. The CDR3 loop spans 16 amino acids. The full variable domain, rest sourced from reference TRBV30 and TRBJ1-5, is SQTIHQWPATLVQPVGSPLSLECTVEGTSNPNLYWYRQAAGRGLQLLFYSVGIGQISSEVPQNLSASRPQDRQFILSSKKLLLSDSGFYLCAWRARLGQRRQPQHFGDGTRLSIL.

This rearrangement joins TRBV6-1 to TRBJ1-6; TRBD1 is a possible D gene (6 bases). V dropped 11 bases and J dropped 4 bases, with 15 bases sitting between them. Per the germline V gene, CDR1 is MNHNS and CDR2 is SASEGT. The CDR3 has 14 amino acids. DNA for the CDR3: TGTGCCGGGGGAGGGGGGGATTATAATTCACCCCTCCACTTT. It yields the protein CAGGGGDYNSPLHF.

The chain uses TRBV6-6 and TRBJ1-1, with TRBD1 identical over 9 bases. The CDR3 extends over 16 amino acids. Germline lookup yields CDR1 MNHNY and CDR2 SVGAGI (reference sequence). With V trimmed by 6 bases and J by 3 bases, 11 bases remained unmatched. Here the CDR3 DNA reads TGTGCCAGCAGCGGGGAACAGGGGGCGGTTTACACTGAAGCTTTCTTT. It specifies CASSGEQGAVYTEAFF.

This clone was counted once. The chain joins TRBV6-5 to TRBJ1-2; D is possibly TRBD1 (5 bases). Germline CDR1 is MNHEY and CDR2 is SVGAGI. Trimming shortened V by 8 bases and J by 8 bases, and 24 bases separated the two germline ends. This CDR3 is 15 amino acids long. This CDR3 is CASFLKPQGVEGYTF. CDR3 coding DNA: TGTGCCAGCTTCCTCAAGCCCCAGGGTGTAGAAGGCTACACCTTC.

The J gene is TRBJ2-3, the V gene TRBV10-3; unclear D gene. V shed 4 bases and J shed 5 bases, with 4 bases lying between them. CDR3 length: 11 residues. Germline V gene sequence: CDR1 ENHRY, CDR2 SYGVKD. CDR3 in amino acids: CAISVKDTQYF. The CDR3 region has the DNA TGTGCCATCAGTGTCAAAGATACGCAGTATTTT.

This chain connects TRBV29-1 to TRBJ1-2, with D uncertain. CDR1 is SQVTM, CDR2 ANQGSEA, per germline. This CDR3 is built from 12 residues. The V end lost 4 bases, the J end lost 5 bases, and 11 bases lay between the germline ends. In DNA form, the CDR3 reads TGCAGCGTTGGGAGCCTACAATATGGCTACACCTTC. Protein sequence: CSVGSLQYGYTF.